A single T cell receptor (beta chain) is shown here with its context. The antigen it recognizes is unknown. Per-base qualities were not stored, and no clone one base away is much larger. The sample comes from a study of T cell changes during pregnancy in multiple sclerosis (dated 2019 in TCRdb). Broadly, across the study: The study looked at changes in the T cell repertoire across pregnancy in women with multiple sclerosis.

The library was generated by the immunoSEQ multiplex PCR assay. Here the immuneACCESS table is served through TCRdb, limited to in-frame sequences with V and J called. Missing clones are a known gap in these copies; in checked studies unresolved V genes cover under half, and the rest lacks a known reason. This sample has tens of thousands of clones in its table, and 93% of those were observed once. The ten largest clones capture 0.36% of the sample. Here the sequenced sample was CD4+ T cells from peripheral blood mononuclear cells, taken before pregnancy. The TCR comes from a female donor with multiple sclerosis, enrolled in a pregnancy study.

The CDR3 amino acid sequence is: CASSLALAGGPQDTQYF. At the DNA level, the sequence is TGTGCCAGCAGCTTAGCGCTAGCGGGAGGGCCGCAAGATACGCAGTATTTT. This sequence uses TRBV7-2 and TRBJ2-3, with 12 junctional bases fitting TRBD2. The germline V gene provides CDR1 SGHTA and CDR2 FQGNSA. Reading from cysteine to phenylalanine, the CDR3 counts 17 amino acids. Only CDR3 DNA remains: 51 bases, in frame from the first base. V loses 0 bases at its end and J loses 5 bases; junction bases beyond the gene matches: 6.